The clone carrying this T cell receptor beta chain has at least ten counts. Its antigen is still unknown. The data stem from a study of T cells in Graves' hyperthyroidism and ophthalmopathy. Looking at the study overall: Peripheral blood was collected at initial diagnosis, before any treatment. Study outcomes and limitations: Blood also showed most of the thyroid clonotypes that were expanded above 0.001.

Patients were excluded for uncontrolled infection, other autoimmune disease, pregnancy or lactation. The TCR beta CDR3 regions underwent amplification using RNA transcripts as the source. RT-PCR in the first round (using the HTBI primer set) targeted the TCR CDR3. TCRdb processed the multiplex PCR reads anew with MiXCR; each CDR3 protein has one entry. This table has 400,000 to 450,000 distinct CDR3 sequences, over 12% appearing once. Sequencing was performed on blood. This TCR was sampled from a man between 18 and 35 years old with Graves' ophthalmopathy.

The CDR3 reads CASSVDRGLHQPQHF. CDR3 in DNA: TGTGCCAGCAGCGTCGACAGGGGGCTTCACCAGCCCCAGCATTTT. This rearrangement joins TRBV6-1 to TRBJ1-5, with 10 bases fitting TRBD1. Germline V gene lookup returns CDR1 MNHNS and CDR2 SASEGT. CDR3 length: 15 residues. The J segment lost 7 bases and the V segment lost 6 bases, leaving 9 bases of the junction unmatched.